The sequence of this T cell receptor beta chain was determined in a study of blood T cell repertoires in COVID-19. Turning to the study itself: Italy, Spain and the United States were the sources of the convalescent and acute COVID-19 samples. T cells, B-cell-depleted T cells, or PBMCs provided the cDNA or gDNA that served as material.

This clone was seen only a few times. Source study methods: Researchers report that nucleated cell counts were estimated from reference gene primer amplification. The protocol was immunoSEQ multiplex PCR, while the TCRdb copy is restricted to in-frame clones and leaves out a portion. V, J and clone size were drawn from that table, and D and trimming were deduced from the DNA. The sample shows 25,000 to 30,000 clones, approximately 88% of them seen only once. Sequencing was done on a sample of peripheral blood. This TCR came from a human donor in a cohort sampled during active COVID-19.

CDR3 DNA sequence: TGTGCCAGCAGCCGCCTGACAGGGAAGGCCTACGAGCAGTACTTC. Protein product: CASSRLTGKAYEQYF. The chain employs TRBV14 and TRBJ2-7, with 7 bases aligning to TRBD1. This CDR3 has 15 amino acids. Germline assignment: CDR1 SGHDN and CDR2 FVKESK. The V and J ends lost 4 bases and 2 bases, in that order; junction bases with no gene match: 8. The complete variable domain, with remaining parts taken from reference TRBV14 and TRBJ2-7, reads EAGVTQFPSHSVIEKGQTVTLRCDPISGHDNLYWYRRVMGKEIKFLLHFVKESKQDESGMPNNRFLAERTGGTYSTLKVQPAELEDSGVYFCASSRLTGKAYEQYFGPGTRLTVT.